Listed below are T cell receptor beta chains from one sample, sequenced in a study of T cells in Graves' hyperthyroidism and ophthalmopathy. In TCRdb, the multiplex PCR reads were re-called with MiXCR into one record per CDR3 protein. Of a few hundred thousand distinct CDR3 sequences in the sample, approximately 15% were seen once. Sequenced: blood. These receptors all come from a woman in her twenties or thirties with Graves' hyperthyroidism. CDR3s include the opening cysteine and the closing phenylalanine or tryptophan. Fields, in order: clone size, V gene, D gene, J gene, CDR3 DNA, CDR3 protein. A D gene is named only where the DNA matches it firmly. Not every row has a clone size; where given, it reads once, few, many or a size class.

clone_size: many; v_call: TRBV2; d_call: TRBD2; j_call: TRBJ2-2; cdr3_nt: TGTGCCAGCAGTGAATTAGCGGGAGAGGTCGGGGAGCTGTTTTTT; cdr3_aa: CASSELAGEVGELFF
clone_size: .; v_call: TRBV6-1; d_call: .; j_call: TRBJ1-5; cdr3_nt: TGTGCCAGCAGTTTTGTAGACAATCAGCCCCAGCATTTT; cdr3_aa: CASSFVDNQPQHF
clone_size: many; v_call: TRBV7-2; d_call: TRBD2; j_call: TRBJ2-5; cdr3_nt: TGTGCCAGCAGCCCGTTAGGGCTAGCGGGAGAAGAGACCCAGTACTTC; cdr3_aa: CASSPLGLAGEETQYF
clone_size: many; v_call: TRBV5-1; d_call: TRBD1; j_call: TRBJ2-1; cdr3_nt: TGCGCCAGCAGAAGGGACAGGGGCTTAGCGGGATTGCGCAATGAGCAGTTCTTC; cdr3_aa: CASRRDRGLAGLRNEQFF
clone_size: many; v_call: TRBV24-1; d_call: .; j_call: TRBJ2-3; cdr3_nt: TGTGCCACCAGTGATTGGACAGAAAGAGATACGCAGTATTTT; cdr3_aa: CATSDWTERDTQYF
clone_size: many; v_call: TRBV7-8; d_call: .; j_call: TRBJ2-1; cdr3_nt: TGTGCCAGCAGCGGTTCAGGGCCCGGGGAGCAGTTCTTC; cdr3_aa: CASSGSGPGEQFF
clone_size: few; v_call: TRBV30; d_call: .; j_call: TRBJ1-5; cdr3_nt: TGTGCCTGGAGCATGTGGAGCAATCAGCCCCAGCATTTT; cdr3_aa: CAWSMWSNQPQHF
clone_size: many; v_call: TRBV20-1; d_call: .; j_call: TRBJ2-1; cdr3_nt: TGCAGTGCTAGTCCTCCCGGGCAGCCCCAGAGCTCCTACAATGAGCAGTTCTTC; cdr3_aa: CSASPPGQPQSSYNEQFF
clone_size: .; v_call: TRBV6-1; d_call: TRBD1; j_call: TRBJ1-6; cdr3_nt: TGTGCCAGCAGAGGGACAGGGGACAATTCACCCCTCCACTTT; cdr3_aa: CASRGTGDNSPLHF
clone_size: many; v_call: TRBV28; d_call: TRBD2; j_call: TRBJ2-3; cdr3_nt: TGTGCCAGCAGTAACTATTTAGCGGGGATCACAGATACGCAGTATTTT; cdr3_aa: CASSNYLAGITDTQYF
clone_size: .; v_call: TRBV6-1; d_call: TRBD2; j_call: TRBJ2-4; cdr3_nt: TGTGCCAGCAGTGCGTCGCGGACTAGCGGGAGCTACATTCAGTACTTC; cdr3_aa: CASSASRTSGSYIQYF